The entry below gives a single T cell receptor (beta chain) sequence along with its context. Original processing notes: Estimated nucleated cell counts came from reference gene primer amplification. Repertoires were generated with immunoSEQ multiplex PCR, while TCRdb's copy carries only in-frame clones and drops some. V, J and clone size are taken as reported in that table, and D and trimming were inferred from the DNA itself. The repertoire holds 80,000 or so clones, about 68% seen once, with approximately 5.8% in the top ten. The sample originates from a study of blood T cell repertoires in COVID-19. Study summary: The United States, Italy and Spain supplied acute and convalescent COVID-19 samples.

Per germline, CDR1 LNHDA and CDR2 SQIVND (reference sequence). V was pared by 0 bases and J by 0 bases, with 5 bases of the junction left unmatched. This CDR3 is 18 amino acids long. The gene calls are TRBV19 and TRBJ2-6; 7 bases are shared with TRBD1. Sequencing used peripheral blood. The source of this sequence is a man between 45 and 60 years old with active or convalescent COVID-19. In nucleotides, the CDR3 is TGTGCCAGTAGTATAGAGGGGACAGCCCTCTCTGGGGCCAACGTCCTGACTTTC. Its translation: CASSIEGTALSGANVLTF.